A few counts support the clone carrying this T cell receptor (beta chain). Its specificity is not known. Other DNA sequences in the same sample also yield this CDR3. The PCR made use of 60 Vbeta and 13 Jbeta primers. Using immunoSEQ multiplex PCR, the repertoire was profiled, and TCRdb retains in-frame clones only, with some absent. The sample includes about 200,000 clones, around 79% of them seen just once. This sample was taken from a study of cytomegalovirus exposure and HLA in healthy donors. Points from the study as a whole: Later analysis indicated greater clonal expansion among HLA-associated TCR beta chains than among equally common other chains. Most subjects had HLA-A and HLA-B alleles reportedly predicted accurately by TCR beta sequences. One variant, a missense change in DCLRE1C, was linked in a later analysis to TCR beta V- and J-gene trimming. The classifier reportedly diagnosed cytomegalovirus status with high sensitivity and specificity.

Looked up from germline, CDR1 is MNHEY and CDR2 is SVGAGI. The CDR3 covers 13 residues. V lost 6 bases, J lost 1 base, and 9 bases lay in between. The chain has TRBV6-5 and TRBJ1-1; tentatively, D is TRBD1 (5 bases). The sequenced sample was PBMCs. The source of this sequence is a woman aged 25-40 years in good health and CMV-seropositive. For the CDR3, the DNA is TGTGCCAGCAGCCTTACAGGGAACACTGAAGCTTTCTTT. Amino acid sequence: CASSLTGNTEAFF.